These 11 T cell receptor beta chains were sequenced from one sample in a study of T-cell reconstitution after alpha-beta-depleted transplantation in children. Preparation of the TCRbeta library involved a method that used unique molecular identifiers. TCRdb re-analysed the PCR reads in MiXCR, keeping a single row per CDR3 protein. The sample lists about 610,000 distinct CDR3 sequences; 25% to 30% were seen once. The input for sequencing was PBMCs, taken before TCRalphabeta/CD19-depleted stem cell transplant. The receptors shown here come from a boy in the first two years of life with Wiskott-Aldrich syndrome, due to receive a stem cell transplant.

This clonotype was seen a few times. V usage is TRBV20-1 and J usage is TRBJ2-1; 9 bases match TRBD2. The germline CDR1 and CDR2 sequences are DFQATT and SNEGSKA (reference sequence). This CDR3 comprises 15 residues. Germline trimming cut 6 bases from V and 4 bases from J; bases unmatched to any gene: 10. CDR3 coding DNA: TGCAGTGCGGAAGGACTAGCGTCGAAATACAATGAGCAGTTCTTC. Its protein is CSAEGLASKYNEQFF.

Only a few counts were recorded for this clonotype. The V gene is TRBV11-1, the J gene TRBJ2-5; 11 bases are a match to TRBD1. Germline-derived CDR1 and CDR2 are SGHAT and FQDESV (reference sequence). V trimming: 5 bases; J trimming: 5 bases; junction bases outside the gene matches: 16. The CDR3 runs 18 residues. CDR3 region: CASSLYAGQGVLRETQYF. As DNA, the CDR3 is TGTGCCAGCAGCCTTTACGCGGGACAGGGGGTACTCAGGGAGACCCAGTACTTC.

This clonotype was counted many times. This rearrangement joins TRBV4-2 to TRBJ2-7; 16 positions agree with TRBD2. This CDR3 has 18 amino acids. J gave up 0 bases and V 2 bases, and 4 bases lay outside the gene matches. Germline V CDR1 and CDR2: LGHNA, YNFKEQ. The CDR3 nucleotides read TGTGCCAGCAGCCAAACCGGGACTAGCGGGAGGGCCTCCTACGAGCAGTACTTC. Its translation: CASSQTGTSGRASYEQYF.

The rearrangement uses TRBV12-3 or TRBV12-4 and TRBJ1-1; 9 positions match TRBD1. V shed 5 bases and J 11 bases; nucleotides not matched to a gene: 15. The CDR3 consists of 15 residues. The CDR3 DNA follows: TGTGCCAGCAGTCGCGGACAGGGGTGGATAGGGGTCGCTTTCTTT. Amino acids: CASSRGQGWIGVAFF.

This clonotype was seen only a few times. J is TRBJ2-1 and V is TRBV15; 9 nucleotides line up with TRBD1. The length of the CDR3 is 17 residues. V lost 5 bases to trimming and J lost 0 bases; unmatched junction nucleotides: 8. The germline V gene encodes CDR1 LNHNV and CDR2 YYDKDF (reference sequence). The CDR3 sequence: CATSHGQGRSSYNEQFF. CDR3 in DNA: TGTGCCACCAGCCATGGACAGGGGCGTAGCTCCTACAATGAGCAGTTCTTC.

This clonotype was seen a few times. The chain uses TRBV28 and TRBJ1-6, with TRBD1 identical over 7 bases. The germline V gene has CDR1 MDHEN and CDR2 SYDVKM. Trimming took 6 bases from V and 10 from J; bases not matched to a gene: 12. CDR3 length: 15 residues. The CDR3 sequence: CASRDTTGVHSPLHF. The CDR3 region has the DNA TGTGCCAGCAGGGATACAACAGGGGTCCACTCACCCCTCCACTTT.

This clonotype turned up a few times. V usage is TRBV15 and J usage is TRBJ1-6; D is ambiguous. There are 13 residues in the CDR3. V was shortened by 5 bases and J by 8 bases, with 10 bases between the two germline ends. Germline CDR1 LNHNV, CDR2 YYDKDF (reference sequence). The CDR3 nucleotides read TGTGCCACCAGCCGGGAGGAGGATTCACCCCTCCACTTT. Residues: CATSREEDSPLHF.

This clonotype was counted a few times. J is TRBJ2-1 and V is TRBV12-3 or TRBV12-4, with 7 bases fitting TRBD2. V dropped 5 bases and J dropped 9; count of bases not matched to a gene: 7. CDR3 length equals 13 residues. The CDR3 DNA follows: TGTGCCAGCAGTATCGGCGCGGGAGTTGAGCAGTTCTTC. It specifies CASSIGAGVEQFF.

CDR3 amino acids: CASSVEVLNTGELFF. CDR3 in DNA: TGTGCCAGCAGCGTAGAGGTCTTGAACACCGGGGAGCTGTTTTTT. The rearrangement joins TRBV9 to TRBJ2-2; D unclear. The CDR3 is 15 amino acids. CDR1 and CDR2 (germline): SGDLS, YYNGEE. Trimming removed 0 bases from V and 1 base from J, with 7 bases in between.

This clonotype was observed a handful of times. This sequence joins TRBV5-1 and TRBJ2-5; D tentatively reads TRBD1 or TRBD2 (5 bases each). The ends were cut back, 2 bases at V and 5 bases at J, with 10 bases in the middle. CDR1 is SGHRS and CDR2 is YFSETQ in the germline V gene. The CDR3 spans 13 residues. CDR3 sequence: CASSFGREETQYF. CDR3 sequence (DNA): TGCGCCAGCAGCTTCGGCAGGGAGGAGACCCAGTACTTC.

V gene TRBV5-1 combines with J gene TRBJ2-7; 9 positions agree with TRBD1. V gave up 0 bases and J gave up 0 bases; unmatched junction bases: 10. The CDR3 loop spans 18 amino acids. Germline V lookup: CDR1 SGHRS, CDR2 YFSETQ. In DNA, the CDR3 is TGCGCCAGCAGCTTGGGGAGGACAGGGGCCGGATTCTCCTACGAGCAGTACTTC. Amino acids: CASSLGRTGAGFSYEQYF.